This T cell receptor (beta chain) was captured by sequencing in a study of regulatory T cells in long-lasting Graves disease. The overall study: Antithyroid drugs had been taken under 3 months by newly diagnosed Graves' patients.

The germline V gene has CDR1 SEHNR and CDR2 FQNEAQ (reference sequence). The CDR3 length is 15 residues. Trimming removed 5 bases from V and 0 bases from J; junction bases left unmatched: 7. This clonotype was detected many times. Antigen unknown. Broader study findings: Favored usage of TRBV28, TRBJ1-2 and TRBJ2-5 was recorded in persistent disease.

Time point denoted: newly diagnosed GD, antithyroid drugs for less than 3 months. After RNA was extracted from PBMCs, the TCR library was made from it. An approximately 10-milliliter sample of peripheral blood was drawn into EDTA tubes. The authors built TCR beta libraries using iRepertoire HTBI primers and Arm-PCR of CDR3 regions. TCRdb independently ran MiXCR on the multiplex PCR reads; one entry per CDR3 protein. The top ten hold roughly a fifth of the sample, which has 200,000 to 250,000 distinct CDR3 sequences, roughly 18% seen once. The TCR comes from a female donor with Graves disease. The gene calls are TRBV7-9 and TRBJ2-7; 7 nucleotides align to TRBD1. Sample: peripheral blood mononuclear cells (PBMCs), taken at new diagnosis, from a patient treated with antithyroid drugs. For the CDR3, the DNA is TGTGCCAGCAGCCACGACAGGGCTTCCTCCTACGAGCAGTACTTC. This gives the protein CASSHDRASSYEQYF.